This T cell receptor beta chain was observed in a study of T cell responses to AZD1222 COVID-19 vaccine. General study findings and limits: Possibly, clonal diversity was underestimated; donors were largely white British and included more females.

The table came from immunoSEQ multiplex PCR; TCRdb's copy has only in-frame clones and leaves some out. The table records 130,000 to 150,000 clones, 90% to 95% of them present only once. With respect to this clone: Its cognate antigen is unknown.

CDR3 length equals 17 residues. V was clipped by 6 bases and J by 5 bases; unmatched bases: 11. Germline loops: CDR1 SEHNR, CDR2 FQNEAQ (reference sequence). This sequence was found in an adult who had recovered from COVID-19. The rearrangement joins TRBV7-9 to TRBJ2-5, with 14 bases aligning to TRBD2. The sample here was peripheral blood, taken after recovery from COVID-19. CDR3 sequence: CASSPAGTSGSRETQYF. In nucleotides, the CDR3 is TGTGCCAGCAGTCCGGCGGGGACTAGCGGGAGTCGGGAGACCCAGTACTTC.